The clone carrying this TCR beta chain was detected many times. No antigen is known for it. This entry is derived from a study of T cells in Graves' hyperthyroidism and ophthalmopathy. Study-wide background: Pretreatment peripheral blood was obtained at initial diagnosis. Study results and caveats: Most clonotypes expanded in the thyroid (above 0.001) were also present in blood.

Researchers barred patients who had uncontrolled infection, other autoimmune disease, pregnancy or lactation. Cells are PBMCs isolated from around 10 ml of fresh blood. TCR beta CDR3 regions were amplified from RNA transcripts. A first-round RT-PCR of the TCR CDR3 used the HTBI primer set. TCRdb processed the multiplex PCR reads anew with MiXCR; each CDR3 protein has one entry. Of hundreds of thousands of distinct CDR3 sequences in the sample, roughly 14% were seen once. The sample consisted of blood. The TCR was taken from a woman aged 40 to 55 with Graves' ophthalmopathy.

The CDR3 spells CASSLWGQGTNYGYTF. The CDR3 DNA reads TGTGCCAGCAGCTTGTGGGGACAGGGGACTAACTATGGCTACACCTTC. The V and J genes are TRBV5-6 and TRBJ1-2; 10 nucleotides align to TRBD1. Germline V gene data show CDR1 as SGHDT and CDR2 as YYEEEE. V shed 1 base and J 0 bases; nucleotides not matched to a gene: 3. CDR3 length: 16 amino acids.